The 30 T cell receptor beta chains presented below share a single source sample, sequenced in a study of CD8+ T cells in alopecia areata. RNA, once extracted, was reverse transcribed into cDNA for use as the sequencing template. Sequenced by immunoSEQ multiplex PCR; TCRdb stores in-frame clones only, minus some. The sample shows 35,000 to 45,000 clones, roughly 53% of them seen only once. Across about 5 patients, CD4+ cells underwent sorting into CD25+CD127- cells. Sequences were obtained from CD4+ Tregs sorted from blood. These receptors were collected from a human donor with alopecia areata.

V usage is TRBV4-1 and J usage is TRBJ2-4; perhaps TRBD2 as D (6 bases). Looked up from germline, CDR1 is MGHRA and CDR2 is YSYEKL. The V end lost 0 bases, the J end lost 9 bases, and 15 bases lay between the germline ends. The CDR3 is 15 residues long. CDR3 sequence reads: CASSQDTRDSSIQYF. CDR3 bases: TGCGCCAGCAGCCAAGATACGAGGGACTCCAGCATTCAGTACTTC.

The chain recombines TRBV27 with TRBJ2-7; D possibly matches TRBD1 or TRBD2 (5 bases each). CDR1 is MNHEY and CDR2 is SMNVEV in the germline V gene (reference sequence). The CDR3 is 14 amino acids. The germline V and J ends were trimmed by 0 bases and 3 bases, with 9 bases remaining between them. The CDR3 reads CASSLSGEFYEQYF. CDR3 coding DNA: TGTGCCAGCAGTTTATCGGGGGAGTTCTACGAGCAGTACTTC.

This clone turned up a few times. The chain carries TRBV11-2 and TRBJ1-2, with D possibly being TRBD1 (6 bases). V dropped 5 bases and J dropped 5 bases, with 15 bases sitting between them. The CDR3 extends over 14 amino acids. The germline V gene encodes CDR1 SGHAT and CDR2 FQNNGV. The chain's CDR3 is CASSTQGLGYGYTF. CDR3 nucleotide sequence: TGTGCCAGCAGCACCCAGGGGTTAGGGTATGGCTACACCTTC.

This sequence joins TRBV7-3 and TRBJ2-3; 7 bases map to TRBD1. The CDR3 runs to 15 residues. CDR1 and CDR2 from the germline V gene are SGHTA and FQGTGA. V lost 5 bases to trimming and J lost 6 bases; unmatched junction nucleotides: 11. As DNA, the CDR3 is TGTGCCAGCAGCCCTAGGGAGACAGGGCGGGATACGCAGTATTTT. This encodes CASSPRETGRDTQYF.

This chain uses TRBV2 with TRBJ1-3, with TRBD1 matching 8 bases. V lost 7 bases, J lost 1 base, and 3 bases stayed unmatched. Germline CDR1 is SNHLY and CDR2 is FYNNEI. This CDR3 contains 14 residues. CDR3 in amino acids: CASTGTGSGNTIYF. The CDR3 nucleotides read TGTGCCAGCACCGGGACAGGATCTGGAAACACCATATATTTT.

The rearrangement uses TRBV27 and TRBJ1-5; D unresolved. This CDR3 is built from 13 residues. V was cut by 5 bases and J by 0 bases, with 5 bases left in between. The germline V gene encodes CDR1 MNHEY and CDR2 SMNVEV (reference sequence). CDR3 region: CASSPNSNQPQHF. CDR3 in DNA: TGTGCCAGCAGTCCAAATAGCAATCAGCCCCAGCATTTT.

This clone has a handful of counts. The gene calls are TRBV11-2 and TRBJ2-7, with 7 positions matching TRBD2. CDR3 size: 12 residues. In germline, CDR1 is SGHAT, CDR2 FQNNGV. V lost 5 bases to trimming and J lost 8 bases; unmatched junction nucleotides: 6. The CDR3 region is CASSDPGLQQYF. CDR3 bases: TGTGCCAGCAGCGACCCGGGACTACAGCAGTACTTC.

V usage is TRBV29-1 and J usage is TRBJ2-1; 7 bases agree with TRBD1. CDR1 SQVTM and CDR2 ANQGSEA come from the germline V gene. CDR3 size: 13 residues. V gave up 7 bases and J gave up 4 bases; unmatched junction bases: 7. DNA of the CDR3: TGCAGCGCCGGGACAGCTATTTACAATGAGCAGTTCTTC. Translating it yields CSAGTAIYNEQFF.

The CDR3: CASSLPSTNYGYTF. The CDR3 DNA is TGCGCCAGCAGCTTGCCCAGCACTAACTATGGCTACACCTTC. This chain uses TRBV5-1 with TRBJ1-2; D is ambiguous. Germline CDR1 is SGHRS and CDR2 is YFSETQ. The CDR3 covers 14 residues. With 1 base removed from V and 0 bases from J, the gap between germline ends came to 7 bases.

This clone appeared a few times. The rearrangement links TRBV4-3 to TRBJ2-7; D is unresolved. Germline CDR1 LGHNA, CDR2 YSLEER. Trimming shortened V by 1 base and J by 2 bases, and 12 bases separated the two germline ends. This CDR3 contains 15 residues. CDR3 bases: TGCGCCAGCAGCCAAGTAGTGGACGGAGCCTACGAGCAGTACTTC. Translated, it gives CASSQVVDGAYEQYF.

In this sample, this clone turned up a few times. The chain recombines TRBV7-8 with TRBJ2-5; D call uncertain. Trimming took off 2 bases at V and 4 bases at J, with 14 bases between the two ends. Germline V gene lookup returns CDR1 SGHVS and CDR2 FQNEAQ. The CDR3 has 15 amino acids. CDR3 coding DNA: TGTGCCAGCAGCTTAACGTCGGACGGCCGAGAGACCCAGTACTTC. It codes for CASSLTSDGRETQYF.

The chain couples TRBV18 to TRBJ2-2, with no clear D. The CDR3 covers 16 residues. V was trimmed by 6 bases and J by 1 base, leaving 15 bases between them. The germline gives CDR1 KGHSH, CDR2 LQKENI. The CDR3 bases are TGTGCCAGCTCCCAGGTGGGCAACCTGAACACCGGGGAGCTGTTTTTT. Translating gives CASSQVGNLNTGELFF.

The chain links TRBV7-9 to TRBJ2-5; 9 bases are shared with TRBD2. V was clipped by 1 base and J by 5 bases; unmatched bases: 8. Germline V gives CDR1 SEHNR, CDR2 FQNEAQ (reference sequence). The CDR3 sequence is 16 residues long. CDR3 loop: CASSLDLSGRGETQYF. CDR3 in DNA: TGTGCCAGCAGCTTAGATCTTAGCGGGAGAGGGGAGACCCAGTACTTC.

The chain joins TRBV27 to TRBJ1-1, with D hard to call. V gave up 0 bases and J gave up 0 bases, with 14 bases separating them. The length of the CDR3 is 17 residues. The germline gives CDR1 MNHEY, CDR2 SMNVEV (reference sequence). This CDR3 is CASSLSVGPRMNTEAFF. The CDR3 bases are TGTGCCAGCAGTTTATCGGTCGGTCCGAGAATGAACACTGAAGCTTTCTTT.

Sample share makes this clone medium-sized. The genes are TRBV5-4 and TRBJ2-1; TRBD2 matches at 10 bases. Germline V lookup: CDR1 SGHNT, CDR2 YYREEE (reference sequence). This CDR3 is 14 amino acids long. After removal of 2 bases from V and 9 bases from J, the junction contained 5 bases not matched to a gene. For the CDR3, the DNA is TGTGCCAGCAGCTTCTTAGCGGGAGGCCTTGAGCAGTTCTTC. Its translation: CASSFLAGGLEQFF. Filled out from reference TRBV5-4 and TRBJ2-1, the complete variable domain reads ETGVTQSPTHLIKTRGQQVTLRCSSQSGHNTVSWYQQALGQGPQFIFQYYREEENGRGNFPPRFSGLQFPNYSSELNVNALELDDSALYLCASSFLAGGLEQFFGPGTRLTVL.

The V gene is TRBV25-1, the J gene TRBJ1-4; D is undetermined. The CDR3 is 13 residues long. V was clipped by 7 bases and J by 7 bases, with 13 bases between them. The germline gives CDR1 MGHDK, CDR2 SYGVNS. This chain's CDR3 is CASNGAVSEKLFF. The DNA for the CDR3 is TGTGCCAGCAACGGAGCCGTGAGTGAAAAACTGTTTTTT.

The chain is built from TRBV9 and TRBJ1-2; 8 nucleotides match TRBD1. This CDR3 is 14 amino acids long. Germline CDR1 reads SGDLS; CDR2 reads YYNGEE. Trimming cost V 2 bases and J 7 bases; bases outside gene matches: 7. In nucleotides, the CDR3 is TGTGCCAGCAGCGTCGGACAGGGTCCTCGTGGCTACACCTTC. Translating it yields CASSVGQGPRGYTF.

The chain uses TRBV7-2 and TRBJ2-7, with D perhaps TRBD2 (5 bases). Between the trimmed V and J ends, which lost 5 bases and 8 bases, there was a span of 10 bases. From germline, CDR1 is SGHTA and CDR2 FQGNSA. The length of the CDR3 is 11 residues. In nucleotides, the CDR3 is TGTGCCAGCAGCCCCCCGGGAAAGCAGTACTTC. Residues: CASSPPGKQYF.

Relative to its sample, this clone is medium-sized. V is TRBV19 and J is TRBJ1-2; D is unresolved. Per the germline V gene, CDR1 is LNHDA and CDR2 is SQIVND (reference sequence). Trimming removed 6 bases from V and 2 bases from J, with 13 bases in between. The CDR3 is 14 amino acids. The CDR3 protein is CASRLNDRNYGYTF. DNA of the CDR3: TGTGCCAGTAGATTGAACGATCGGAACTATGGCTACACCTTC.

J is TRBJ1-4 and V is TRBV7-2, with D unclear. The CDR3 runs to 13 residues. With 2 bases removed from V and 5 bases from J, the gap between germline ends came to 6 bases. CDR1 is SGHTA and CDR2 is FQGNSA in the germline V gene. The CDR3 here is CASSLSRNEKLFF. The CDR3 nucleotides read TGTGCCAGCAGCTTAAGCAGGAATGAAAAACTGTTTTTT.

Only a few counts were recorded for this clone. This chain uses TRBV5-4 with TRBJ2-5; D remains unclear. Trimming removed 3 bases from V and 2 bases from J, with 2 bases in between. This CDR3 has 11 amino acids. CDR1 is SGHNT, CDR2 YYREEE, per germline (reference sequence). The CDR3 DNA sequence: TGTGCCAGCAGCTCTCAAGAGACCCAGTACTTC. This translates into CASSSQETQYF.

This clone is judged medium-sized. The chain recombines TRBV11-2 with TRBJ2-3; 10 positions match TRBD2. The CDR3 contains 18 residues. Germline CDR1 SGHAT, CDR2 FQNNGV. The J segment lost 0 bases and the V segment lost 1 base, leaving 7 bases of the junction unmatched. The CDR3 spells CASSLVGSSGGSTDTQYF. In DNA, the CDR3 is TGTGCCAGCAGCTTAGTTGGGTCTAGCGGGGGAAGCACAGATACGCAGTATTTT.

V and J are TRBV7-8 and TRBJ2-3; 9 bases map to TRBD2. Trimming at V came to 6 bases and at J to 4 bases, leaving 14 bases not matched to a gene. Germline V lookup: CDR1 SGHVS, CDR2 FQNEAQ. This CDR3 comprises 17 residues. CDR3 region: CASSFKFLAGSADTQYF. DNA for the CDR3: TGTGCCAGCAGTTTTAAGTTTCTAGCGGGGAGTGCAGATACGCAGTATTTT.

This clone was recorded a few times. The gene calls are TRBV5-1 and TRBJ2-1, with 9 bases that match TRBD1. The CDR3 has 17 amino acids. Germline CDR1 SGHRS, CDR2 YFSETQ. V was clipped by 4 bases and J by 4 bases; unmatched bases: 12. CDR3 in amino acids: CASSPKSPGQGYNEQFF. CDR3 bases: TGCGCCAGCAGCCCAAAGTCACCGGGACAGGGTTACAATGAGCAGTTCTTC.

V gene TRBV7-2 combines with J gene TRBJ2-3; 14 bases agree with TRBD2. The CDR3 is 15 residues long. The germline V gene has CDR1 SGHTA and CDR2 FQGNSA. V lost 5 bases to trimming and J lost 9 bases; unmatched junction nucleotides: 7. The CDR3: CASSPQTSGRVTQYF. The CDR3 DNA follows: TGTGCCAGCAGCCCCCAGACTAGCGGGAGGGTGACGCAGTATTTT.

The CDR3 reads CASSRGGGNIYNEQFF. Here the CDR3 DNA reads TGTGCCAGCAGCCGGGGGGGAGGCAACATCTACAATGAGCAGTTCTTC. The chain uses TRBV14 and TRBJ2-1, with TRBD2 identical over 7 bases. The germline CDR1 and CDR2 sequences are SGHDN and FVKESK. The CDR3 extends over 16 amino acids. The J segment lost 3 bases and the V segment lost 4 bases, leaving 9 bases of the junction unmatched. The full variable domain, completed using reference TRBV14 and TRBJ2-1, is EAGVTQFPSHSVIEKGQTVTLRCDPISGHDNLYWYRRVMGKEIKFLLHFVKESKQDESGMPNNRFLAERTGGTYSTLKVQPAELEDSGVYFCASSRGGGNIYNEQFFGPGTRLTVL.

The chain links TRBV13 to TRBJ2-4; TRBD1 is a possible D gene (5 bases). The CDR3 has 14 residues. CDR1 and CDR2 (germline): PRHDT, FYEKMQ (reference sequence). V was shortened by 5 bases and J by 6 bases, with 14 bases between the two germline ends. The CDR3 DNA is TGTGCCAGCAGCCCGAGGCCTGACAGAAACATTCAGTACTTC. The encoded protein is CASSPRPDRNIQYF.

This clone appeared a few times. The rearrangement uses TRBV7-9 and TRBJ2-1; no clear D. CDR1 SEHNR and CDR2 FQNEAQ come from the germline V gene (reference sequence). CDR3 length equals 15 residues. V was cut by 8 bases and J by 0 bases, with 14 bases left in between. In DNA, the CDR3 is TGTGCCAGCCTCCCGAGCTCCCTCTCCTACAATGAGCAGTTCTTC. Its translation is CASLPSSLSYNEQFF.

This clone is a singleton in its sample. The rearrangement joins TRBV7-9 to TRBJ2-7, with TRBD1 matching 8 bases. CDR3 size: 14 residues. J lost 1 base, V lost 3 bases, and 2 bases had no gene match. The germline gives CDR1 SEHNR, CDR2 FQNEAQ (reference sequence). The CDR3 protein is CASSFRGRSYEQYF. The CDR3 region has the DNA TGTGCCAGCAGCTTCAGGGGGCGATCCTACGAGCAGTACTTC.

The chain has TRBV4-1 and TRBJ2-4; D ambiguous. Trimming pared 0 bases from V and 2 bases from J, leaving 5 bases between. Germline V CDR1 and CDR2: MGHRA, YSYEKL. CDR3 length: 14 residues. CDR3: CASSQDGTKNIQYF. The CDR3 DNA is TGCGCCAGCAGCCAAGATGGAACCAAAAACATTCAGTACTTC.